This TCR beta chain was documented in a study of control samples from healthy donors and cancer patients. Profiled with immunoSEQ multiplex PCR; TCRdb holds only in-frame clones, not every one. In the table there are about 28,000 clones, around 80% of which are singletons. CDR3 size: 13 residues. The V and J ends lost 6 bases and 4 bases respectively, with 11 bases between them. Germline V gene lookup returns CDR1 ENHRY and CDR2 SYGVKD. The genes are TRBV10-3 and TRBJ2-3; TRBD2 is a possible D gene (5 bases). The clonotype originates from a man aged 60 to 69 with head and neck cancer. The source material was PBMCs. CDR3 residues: CAIRLDGADTQYF. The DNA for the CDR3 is TGTGCCATCAGATTAGACGGGGCAGATACGCAGTATTTT.